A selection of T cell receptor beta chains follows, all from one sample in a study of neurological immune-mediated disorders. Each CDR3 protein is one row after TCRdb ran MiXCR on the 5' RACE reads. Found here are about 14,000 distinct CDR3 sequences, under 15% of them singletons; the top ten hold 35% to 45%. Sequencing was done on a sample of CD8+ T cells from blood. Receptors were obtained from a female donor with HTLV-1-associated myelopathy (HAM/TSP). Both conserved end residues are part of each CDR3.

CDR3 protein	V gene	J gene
CASSHVTGGAADEQFF	TRBV3-1	TRBJ2-1
CASSQDSGGADEQFF	TRBV4-2	TRBJ2-1
CASSQDSGRHYGYTF	TRBV6-6	TRBJ1-2
CASSFYICSADRGANYGYTF	TRBV7-6	TRBJ1-2
CASSLFSGPGEQFF	TRBV5-6	TRBJ2-1
CASSPPYGLAGGQYQETQYF	TRBV18	TRBJ2-5
CASSYSHLASGSGNTIYF	TRBV6-5	TRBJ1-3
CASSHSGGFEETQYF	TRBV3-1	TRBJ2-5
CASSPGQGANEQYF	TRBV27	TRBJ2-7
CASSQGGVGINEQFF	TRBV4-1	TRBJ2-1
CASSPPGSRTEAFF	TRBV3-1	TRBJ1-1
CASSPGQGENQPQHF	TRBV6-5	TRBJ1-5
CASSLPTSGKTQYF	TRBV3-1	TRBJ2-5
CASSKALRRTQETQYF	TRBV21-1	TRBJ2-5
CASSRTGSNEQFF	TRBV5-1	TRBJ2-1
CSARKEDSINQPQHF	TRBV20-1	TRBJ1-5
CASSQTTSGNEQFF	TRBV4-2	TRBJ2-1
CASSQGLRLAGNTGELFF	TRBV3-1	TRBJ2-2
CASSLTSYKESANYGYTF	TRBV5-1	TRBJ1-2
CSARDSEPGLAGVVETQYF	TRBV20-1	TRBJ2-5
CASSPEGATKEQFF	TRBV4-1	TRBJ2-1
CASSSDVQETQYF	TRBV5-5	TRBJ2-5
CASSSRVGGQIYGYTF	TRBV27	TRBJ1-2
CASSQRSTNTEAFF	TRBV14	TRBJ1-1
CSARVEVGYEQYF	TRBV20-1	TRBJ2-7
CASSYQTGKRTEAFF	TRBV6-5	TRBJ1-1
CSVIPGLEVKETQYF	TRBV29-1	TRBJ2-5
CASSLGDLQETQYF	TRBV7-7	TRBJ2-5
CAIRTTGPENTEAFF	TRBV10-3	TRBJ1-1
CASSYAGADWESQYF	TRBV6-6	TRBJ2-5
CASTQEISYNEQFF	TRBV7-9	TRBJ2-1
CASSLLGASGRPEQYF	TRBV7-9	TRBJ2-7
CASSVRTATYNEQFF	TRBV3-1	TRBJ2-1
CASSLERTSAWDGETQYF	TRBV7-8	TRBJ2-5
CASSLGTSGHQETQYF	TRBV5-1	TRBJ2-5
CASTGYDTQYF	TRBV28	TRBJ2-3
CASSLIMLSRDSAYEQYF	TRBV27	TRBJ2-7
CATSDYMDTQYF	TRBV24-1	TRBJ2-3
CASSLSGGYNEQFF	TRBV5-1	TRBJ2-1
CASSLGLMGLADTGELFF	TRBV7-9	TRBJ2-2
CSVLRDEFNEQFF	TRBV29-1	TRBJ2-1
CASSPWTSGAGYEQFF	TRBV7-9	TRBJ2-1
CSAREGGFSYNEQFF	TRBV20-1	TRBJ2-1
CASSLSRGGETQYF	TRBV6-5	TRBJ2-5
CASQLAGAGDTQYF	TRBV10-2	TRBJ2-3